This passage covers 16 T cell receptor beta chains from one sample sequenced in a study of T cells expressing NK-cell markers. Each CDR3 protein gets one entry in TCRdb, which reprocessed the 5' RACE reads and gives no DNA. Its table lists a few hundred thousand distinct CDR3 sequences. Specimen: blood T cells: a sorted CD56 or NKG2C T cell subset, CD4+ or CD8+ T cells, or bulk PBMC T cells (not recorded which). The receptor source for this set is a woman aged 45-65 years in good health.

V and J are TRBV21-1 and TRBJ2-3; TCRdb selects TRBD1, and the lack of DNA leaves this call unchecked. TRBV21-1 is a pseudogene. This CDR3 has 13 amino acids. The CDR3 region is CASSKTGADTQYF.

This chain uses TRBV7-9 with TRBJ1-1; the D call of TRBD1 rests on TCRdb alone, since no DNA is present to check it. The CDR3 has 12 residues. Germline-derived CDR1 and CDR2 are SEHNR and FQNEAQ (reference sequence). This CDR3 reads CACGGRNTEAFF.

The chain is built from TRBV7-8 and TRBJ1-1; TCRdb reports TRBD1, a call that lacks DNA to check it against. This CDR3 contains 15 residues. Germline CDR1 SGHVS, CDR2 FQNEAQ. The CDR3 reads CASNEQRGYFTEAFF.

The chain carries TRBV11-3 and TRBJ2-5; the TCRdb call, TRBD1, lacks DNA for checking. Germline CDR1 and CDR2: SGHNT and YENEEA. CDR3 length: 14 residues. CDR3 loop: CASSLPGGAGTQYF. Variable domain in full (rest from reference TRBV11-3 and TRBJ2-5): EAGVVQSPRYKIIEKKQPVAFWCNPISGHNTLYWYLQNLGQGPELLIRYENEEAVDDSQLPKDRFSAERLKGVDSTLKIQPAELGDSAVYLCASSLPGGAGTQYFGPGTRLLVL.

The chain has TRBV29-1 and TRBJ2-1. The CDR3 consists of 12 residues. Per germline, CDR1 SQVTM and CDR2 ANQGSEA. The CDR3 sequence: CSVEALSNEQFF.

The gene calls are TRBV7-2 and TRBJ2-1; no DNA is available, so the TRBD1 call from TCRdb remains unchecked. The CDR3 runs 15 residues. Germline V gene sequence: CDR1 SGHTA, CDR2 FQGNSA. The CDR3 spells CASSSPGTRIGEQFF.

The V gene is TRBV5-1, the J gene TRBJ2-1; TCRdb outputs TRBD2, but without DNA this stays unchecked. Germline V gene lookup returns CDR1 SGHRS and CDR2 YFSETQ. This CDR3 has 14 residues. CDR3 region: CASSLAGGLTEQFF.

This chain joins TRBV9 and TRBJ2-7; TCRdb picks TRBD1, but there is no DNA to check that call. Germline V CDR1 and CDR2: SGDLS, YYNGEE. The CDR3 extends over 14 amino acids. CDR3: CASSVNPGVGEQYF. The full variable domain, completed using reference TRBV9 and TRBJ2-7, is DSGVTQTPKHLITATGQRVTLRCSPRSGDLSVYWYQQSLDQGLQFLIQYYNGEERAKGNILERFSAQQFPDLHSELNLSSLELGDSALYFCASSVNPGVGEQYFGPGTRLTVT.

V and J are TRBV6-5 and TRBJ1-5. In germline, CDR1 is MNHEY, CDR2 SVGAGI. The CDR3 extends over 14 amino acids. The CDR3 loop is CASRGFNSNQPQHF.

The chain carries TRBV5-1 and TRBJ2-3; TCRdb picks TRBD1, but there is no DNA to check that call. The CDR3 has 15 amino acids. From germline, CDR1 is SGHRS and CDR2 YFSETQ. CDR3 protein: CASGRDRPGRDTQYF.

The chain joins TRBV2 to TRBJ2-1; there is no DNA to check the TCRdb D call of TRBD1. CDR1 SNHLY and CDR2 FYNNEI come from the germline V gene. This CDR3 has 13 amino acids. CDR3 sequence: CATSRPPSNEQFF. The full variable domain, rest sourced from reference TRBV2 and TRBJ2-1, is EPEVTQTPSHQVTQMGQEVILRCVPISNHLYFYWYRQILGQKVEFLVSFYNNEISEKSEIFDDQFSVERPDGSNFTLKIRSTKLEDSAMYFCATSRPPSNEQFFGPGTRLTVL.

The rearrangement uses TRBV5-1 and TRBJ2-2; TCRdb gives TRBD1 as the D gene, but with no DNA this cannot be confirmed. There are 19 residues in the CDR3. CDR1 SGHRS and CDR2 YFSETQ come from the germline V gene. CDR3 sequence reads: CASSGGPGQGLANTGELFF.

The V and J genes are TRBV29-1 and TRBJ2-7; the TCRdb call, TRBD1, lacks DNA for checking. The CDR3 length is 13 residues. Germline CDR1 and CDR2: SQVTM and ANQGSEA. The CDR3 here is CSVEEIVRGEQYF.

The genes are TRBV11-2 and TRBJ2-2; the D gene TCRdb calls, TRBD2, cannot be checked with no DNA. Per germline, CDR1 SGHAT and CDR2 FQNNGV. The CDR3 sequence is 17 residues long. The chain's CDR3 is CASSRGLAGVRSGELFF.

The rearrangement links TRBV4-1 to TRBJ1-6; TCRdb's D call of TRBD1 is untestable without DNA. The CDR3 is made up of 18 amino acids. CDR1 MGHRA and CDR2 YSYEKL come from the germline V gene. The chain's CDR3 is CASSQPGQGANYNSPLHF.

The V call is TRBV12-3 or TRBV12-4, the J call TRBJ1-1. The CDR3 consists of 13 residues. This CDR3 reads CASTILGGGKAFF.